The 14 T cell receptor beta chains in this list originate from one sample, sequenced in a study of response to subunit inactivated influenza vaccine. From the RT-PCR reads, TCRdb called clonotypes with MiXCR, one entry per CDR3 protein. The repertoire holds roughly 500,000 distinct CDR3 sequences, with over 25% as singletons. Here the sequenced sample was CD4+ T cells sorted from PBMCs, taken roughly 5 days after vaccination. These receptors were obtained from a man in his forties or fifties who received an inactivated influenza vaccine.

The V and J genes are TRBV28 and TRBJ2-1; D not resolved. This CDR3 contains 11 residues. V shed 7 bases and J shed 7 bases, with 8 bases lying between them. CDR1 MDHEN and CDR2 SYDVKM come from the germline V gene. The CDR3 here is CASTFGNEQFF. The CDR3 DNA reads as TGTGCCAGCACCTTCGGGAATGAGCAGTTCTTC.

This clonotype appeared a few times. This sequence joins TRBV10-3 and TRBJ1-3, with 12 bases lining up with TRBD1. Trimming at V came to 5 bases and at J to 0 bases, leaving 8 bases not matched to a gene. CDR1 is ENHRY and CDR2 is SYGVKD in the germline V gene. This CDR3 region has 18 residues. The CDR3 nucleotides read TGTGCCATCAGTCTATTGAGGGACAGGGGGCCCTCTGGAAACACCATATATTTT. Residues: CAISLLRDRGPSGNTIYF.

This clonotype was seen only a few times. This chain uses TRBV11-2 with TRBJ2-3, with TRBD1 identical over 12 bases. V shed 3 bases and J 4 bases; nucleotides not matched to a gene: 11. Looked up from germline, CDR1 is SGHAT and CDR2 is FQNNGV. CDR3 length: 18 residues. Written as DNA, the CDR3 is TGTGCCAGCAGCTTCCGTACGTACCGGGACAGGGGGCCAGATACGCAGTATTTT. As protein: CASSFRTYRDRGPDTQYF.

This clonotype was detected only a few times. The rearrangement uses TRBV7-8 and TRBJ2-1; D is perhaps TRBD2 (5 bases). Germline CDR1 SGHVS, CDR2 FQNEAQ. V dropped 5 bases and J dropped 8 bases, with 10 bases sitting between them. This CDR3 spans 12 amino acids. DNA of the CDR3: TGTGCCAGCAGCAACAACGGGGATGAGCAGTTCTTC. Protein sequence: CASSNNGDEQFF.

This clonotype was observed a handful of times. V usage is TRBV12-3 or TRBV12-4 and J usage is TRBJ2-5; 11 nucleotides match TRBD1. With 5 bases clipped from V and 4 bases from J, the junction kept 6 bases outside the gene matches. The CDR3 has 15 residues. The CDR3 sequence is CASSNRDRGRETQYF. The DNA of the CDR3 is TGTGCCAGCAGTAACCGGGACAGGGGGAGAGAGACCCAGTACTTC.

This sequence joins TRBV3-1 and TRBJ2-7; 9 bases fit TRBD1. CDR3 length: 17 amino acids. The J segment lost 0 bases and the V segment lost 7 bases, leaving 13 bases of the junction unmatched. Per germline, CDR1 LGHDT and CDR2 YNNKEL (reference sequence). The CDR3 is CASTQDLGTGNSYEQYF. In nucleotides, the CDR3 is TGTGCCAGCACGCAAGATTTGGGGACAGGGAACTCCTACGAGCAGTACTTC.

The table lists this clonotype with a few counts. This chain connects TRBV4-3 to TRBJ2-3; 9 bases map to TRBD2. Trimming removed 0 bases from V and 4 bases from J; junction bases left unmatched: 5. Germline CDR1 reads LGHNA; CDR2 reads YSLEER. CDR3 length: 16 amino acids. CDR3 residues: CASSQDSLAGSDTQYF. CDR3 sequence (DNA): TGCGCCAGCAGCCAAGATTCCCTAGCGGGATCAGATACGCAGTATTTT.

The V call is TRBV15, the J call TRBJ2-1; the match to TRBD1 covers 8 bases. The CDR3 spans 16 residues. Germline-derived CDR1 and CDR2 are LNHNV and YYDKDF (reference sequence). V lost 5 bases and J lost 9; bases outside the gene matches: 15. The CDR3 is CATSGQGARGLSEQFF. The CDR3 DNA reads TGTGCCACCAGCGGTCAGGGGGCTAGAGGATTAAGTGAGCAGTTCTTC. The variable domain in full, completed from reference TRBV15 and TRBJ2-1, reads DAMVIQNPRYQVTQFGKPVTLSCSQTLNHNVMYWYQQKSSQAPKLLFHYYDKDFNNEADTPDNFQSRRPNTSFCFLDIRSPGLGDTAMYLCATSGQGARGLSEQFFGPGTRLTVL.

J is TRBJ2-3 and V is TRBV10-2, with D possibly TRBD1 on 6 matching bases. CDR1 and CDR2 from the germline V gene are WSHSY and SAAADI. V was trimmed by 4 bases and J by 4 bases, leaving 15 bases between them. The CDR3 is 15 amino acids. DNA for the CDR3: TGCGCCAGCAGTGGGGGGCTGAGTGGACCAGATACGCAGTATTTT. It is translated as CASSGGLSGPDTQYF.

The chain is built from TRBV12-3 or TRBV12-4 and TRBJ1-1; D remains ambiguous. Deletions cut 6 bases from V and 0 bases from J, with 5 bases between. The CDR3 covers 12 residues. CDR3 in DNA: TGTGCCAGCAGACGAATGAACACTGAAGCTTTCTTT. Protein product: CASRRMNTEAFF.

This clonotype was detected only a few times. For the CDR3, the DNA is TGCAGTGCCAGATCACAGGGGTTCTATCAAGAGACCCAGTACTTC. Amino acid sequence: CSARSQGFYQETQYF. This chain links TRBV20-1 with TRBJ2-5, with TRBD1 matching over 7 bases. Germline trimming cut 6 bases from V and 2 bases from J; bases unmatched to any gene: 12. Germline CDR1 is DFQATT and CDR2 is SNEGSKA (reference sequence). This CDR3 comprises 15 residues.

The gene calls are TRBV7-9 and TRBJ1-1; D uncertain. Trimming removed 3 bases from V and 3 bases from J, with 8 bases in between. This CDR3 spans 13 amino acids. Germline V gives CDR1 SEHNR, CDR2 FQNEAQ (reference sequence). CDR3 DNA: TGTGCCAGCAGCTTTTGGGGTGACACTGAAGCTTTCTTT. The encoded protein is CASSFWGDTEAFF.

This clonotype occurred a few times. The chain links TRBV10-3 to TRBJ1-6, with 8 bases lining up with TRBD1. The V gene's germline CDR1 is ENHRY and CDR2 SYGVKD. The CDR3 has 13 amino acids. Trimming took 8 bases from V and 8 from J; bases not matched to a gene: 5. The DNA for the CDR3 is TGTGCCATCGCCGGACAGGGCGATTCACCCCTCCACTTT. Amino acid sequence: CAIAGQGDSPLHF.

This chain joins TRBV6-2 or TRBV6-3 and TRBJ2-3, with TRBD2 identical over 7 bases. This CDR3 spans 16 amino acids. V shed 3 bases, J shed 6 bases, and the junction held 12 bases outside the gene matches. Germline V gene lookup returns CDR1 MNHEY and CDR2 SVGEGT. CDR3 amino acids: CASSYIIGTTLDTQYF. The CDR3 DNA follows: TGTGCCAGCAGTTATATTATCGGGACTACTCTGGATACGCAGTATTTT.